Shown below are 14 T cell receptor beta chains from a single sample sequenced in a study of T cells in localized non-small cell lung cancer. Profiling relied on immunoSEQ multiplex PCR, and the TCRdb table lists in-frame clones only, not all of them. This sample has 38,000 or so clones, with roughly 88% found just once. The sample here was peripheral blood mononuclear cells, taken before any cancer treatment. The receptors derive from a male donor at least 60 years old with stage II lung adenocarcinoma.

The J gene is TRBJ2-7, the V gene TRBV2; possibly TRBD1 for D (6 bases). The ends were cut back, 7 bases at V and 6 bases at J, with 19 bases in the middle. The CDR3 loop spans 14 amino acids. Germline CDR1 is SNHLY and CDR2 is FYNNEI. In DNA form, the CDR3 reads TGTGCCAGCAAACAGGGCGGTTTTAGTAGCGAGCAGTACTTC. Translation: CASKQGGFSSEQYF.

V is TRBV7-2 and J is TRBJ1-3, with a weak D call TRBD1 (5 bases). The CDR3 runs 15 residues. From germline, CDR1 is SGHTA and CDR2 FQGNSA. Between the trimmed V and J ends, which lost 5 bases and 2 bases, there was a span of 13 bases. The CDR3: CASSPGRVTGNTIYF. CDR3 bases: TGTGCCAGCAGCCCAGGGAGGGTGACTGGAAACACCATATATTTT.

The rearrangement links TRBV10-1 to TRBJ2-7, with D maybe TRBD2 (5 bases). The V end was cut by 8 bases, the J end by 6 bases, with 20 bases between. This CDR3 region has 14 residues. Germline CDR1 reads WNHNN; CDR2 reads SYGVQD (reference sequence). Here the CDR3 reads CASSKEVMSREQYF. The DNA for the CDR3 is TGCGCCAGCTCTAAGGAGGTCATGTCTCGCGAGCAGTACTTC.

The chain recombines TRBV5-4 with TRBJ2-1, with 11 nucleotides matching TRBD2. Germline V gene data show CDR1 as SGHNT and CDR2 as YYREEE (reference sequence). Trimming removed 0 bases from V and 5 bases from J; junction bases left unmatched: 1. The CDR3 contains 15 residues. DNA of the CDR3: TGTGCCAGCAGCTTGGTAGCGGGAGGGCACAATGAGCAGTTCTTC. This sequence encodes CASSLVAGGHNEQFF.

The chain couples TRBV6-1 to TRBJ2-3; no clear D. This CDR3 comprises 15 residues. Germline loops: CDR1 MNHNS, CDR2 SASEGT. Trimming took off 4 bases at V and 5 bases at J, with 16 bases between the two ends. The CDR3 nucleotides read TGTGCCAGCAGTGTAGGGCTAGTTGTGGGAGATACGCAGTATTTT. Its translation is CASSVGLVVGDTQYF.

The chain combines TRBV19 with TRBJ2-1; the D gene is possibly TRBD1 (5 bases). V lost 3 bases and J 7 bases, leaving 16 bases between the germline ends. From germline, CDR1 is LNHDA and CDR2 SQIVND (reference sequence). This CDR3 region has 15 residues. CDR3 nucleotides: TGTGCCAGTAGTATTACCTGGATGGGGCGTAATGAGCAGTTCTTC. It specifies CASSITWMGRNEQFF.

V usage is TRBV6-1 and J usage is TRBJ2-2; possibly TRBD1 for D (5 bases). Trimming removed 7 bases at V and 4 bases at J, with 13 bases between. The CDR3 contains 14 residues. The germline V gene encodes CDR1 MNHNS and CDR2 SASEGT. The DNA for the CDR3 is TGTGCCAGCATCTTCGACAGTCGCACCGGGGAGCTGTTTTTT. Its protein is CASIFDSRTGELFF.

The chain couples TRBV5-8 to TRBJ2-7, with D perhaps matching TRBD1 (6 bases). The CDR3 loop spans 13 amino acids. CDR1 and CDR2 (germline): SGHTS, YDEGEE. V lost 4 bases to trimming and J lost 12 bases, with 20 bases between them. This chain's CDR3 is CASSRLQGQPAYF. The CDR3 DNA reads as TGTGCCAGCAGCCGCCTCCAAGGACAGCCGGCGTACTTC.

The rearrangement links TRBV2 to TRBJ1-4; no reliable D call. Per the germline V gene, CDR1 is SNHLY and CDR2 is FYNNEI. Trimming shortened V by 0 bases and J by 7 bases, and 12 bases separated the two germline ends. CDR3 length equals 15 residues. As DNA, the CDR3 is TGTGCCAGCAGTGAAGCGCCAGACTGGGGTGAAAAACTGTTTTTT. Translation: CASSEAPDWGEKLFF. Full variable domain (outside the CDR3, taken from reference TRBV2 and TRBJ1-4): EPEVTQTPSHQVTQMGQEVILRCVPISNHLYFYWYRQILGQKVEFLVSFYNNEISEKSEIFDDQFSVERPDGSNFTLKIRSTKLEDSAMYFCASSEAPDWGEKLFFGSGTQLSVL.

V usage is TRBV7-1 and J usage is TRBJ2-3, with D perhaps matching TRBD2 (5 bases). TRBV7-1 counts as an open reading frame of uncertain function. CDR3 length equals 14 residues. Between the trimmed V and J ends, which lost 4 bases and 0 bases, there was a span of 8 bases. The CDR3 nucleotides read TGTGCCAGCAGCTTAGCGATTAGCACAGATACGCAGTATTTT. Residues: CASSLAISTDTQYF.

About this clone itself: This same CDR3 is encoded by further DNA sequences in the sample. The genes are TRBV5-6 and TRBJ2-2; TRBD2 agrees at 10 bases. Germline CDR1 and CDR2: SGHDT and YYEEEE. With V trimmed by 2 bases and J by 3 bases, 4 bases remained unmatched. The CDR3 extends over 16 amino acids. The CDR3: CASSFSGRRDTGELFF. In nucleotides, the CDR3 is TGTGCCAGCAGCTTTAGCGGGAGGAGGGACACCGGGGAGCTGTTTTTT. Combining the CDR3 with reference TRBV5-6 and TRBJ2-2 gives the whole variable domain DAGVTQSPTHLIKTRGQQVTLRCSPKSGHDTVSWYQQALGQGPQFIFQYYEEEERQRGNFPDRFSGHQFPNYSSELNVNALLLGDSALYLCASSFSGRRDTGELFFGEGSRLTVL.

V usage is TRBV9 and J usage is TRBJ1-3; D is unclear. The CDR3 consists of 14 residues. V lost 0 bases to trimming and J lost 0 bases, with 4 bases between them. Germline V CDR1 and CDR2: SGDLS, YYNGEE. The CDR3: CASSVGLSGNTIYF. The CDR3 DNA follows: TGTGCCAGCAGCGTAGGACTCTCTGGAAACACCATATATTTT.

The genes are TRBV30 and TRBJ1-2, with D uncertain. Germline assignment: CDR1 GTSNPN and CDR2 SVGIG (reference sequence). V was clipped by 0 bases and J by 3 bases, with 2 bases between them. CDR3 length equals 11 residues. CDR3 coding DNA: TGTGCCTGGAGTGTAGACTATGGCTACACCTTC. Protein sequence: CAWSVDYGYTF.

This clone showed up just once. The chain has TRBV6-5 and TRBJ2-2; 7 nucleotides agree with TRBD1. Losses at the gene ends were 8 bases for V and 1 base for J; bases not matched to a gene: 7. Per the germline V gene, CDR1 is MNHEY and CDR2 is SVGAGI. This CDR3 has 15 residues. The CDR3 bases are TGTGCCAGCCGAACTAGGACAGGGAACACCGGGGAGCTGTTTTTT. It is translated as CASRTRTGNTGELFF.